A single sample is the source of the 5 T cell receptor beta chains below, sequenced in a study of CD8 T cells in ankylosing spondylitis. Findings and caveats of the study: Within ankylosing spondylitis blood, a TCR beta motif made up of several highly homologous variants appeared to be characteristic.

No cognate antigen is known for these TCRs. In TCRdb, the 5' RACE reads were re-called with MiXCR into one record per CDR3 protein. The sample has about 200,000 distinct CDR3 sequences; around 6.6% are singletons. Sequencing used blood, either unsorted or a sorted T cell fraction (not recorded which). These TCRs come from a male donor with ankylosing spondylitis.

CDR3 loop: CASSFRSGTSGGADTQYF. The CDR3 DNA reads TGTGCCAGCAGCTTCCGATCCGGGACTAGCGGGGGGGCGGATACGCAGTATTTT. V is TRBV7-8 and J is TRBJ2-3; TRBD2 matches 16 bases. Germline V gene data show CDR1 as SGHVS and CDR2 as FQNEAQ. The length of the CDR3 is 18 residues. V dropped 3 bases and J dropped 6; count of bases not matched to a gene: 9.

There are many counts of this clonotype. The V gene is TRBV7-2, the J gene TRBJ2-1, with TRBD1 matching 8 bases. This CDR3 comprises 14 residues. Germline CDR1 is SGHTA and CDR2 is FQGNSA. V shed 1 base and J 11 bases; nucleotides not matched to a gene: 7. In nucleotides, the CDR3 is TGTGCCAGCAGCTTAGGGACAGGGATTCCGCAGCAGTTCTTC. Amino acid sequence: CASSLGTGIPQQFF.

This clonotype was seen more than once but under ten times. The chain has TRBV6-2 or TRBV6-3 and TRBJ2-6; D might be TRBD1 (6 bases). CDR1 and CDR2 from the germline V gene are MNHEY and SVGEGT. CDR3 length: 18 amino acids. V lost 6 bases and J 0 bases, leaving 18 bases between the germline ends. The CDR3 nucleotides are TGTGCCAGCAGCCGCAGACGGACAGTACACTCTGGGGCCAACGTCCTGACTTTC. It is translated as CASSRRRTVHSGANVLTF.

This clonotype has a count of ten or more. This chain connects TRBV6-1 to TRBJ1-4; unclear D gene. This CDR3 contains 13 residues. Germline V gene data show CDR1 as MNHNS and CDR2 as SASEGT. V lost 6 bases and J 10 bases, leaving 15 bases between the germline ends. The CDR3 region is CASSSPVPGKLFF. In DNA form, the CDR3 reads TGTGCCAGCAGCTCACCAGTCCCCGGAAAACTGTTTTTT.

The chain links TRBV6-6 to TRBJ2-7; perhaps D is TRBD1 or TRBD2 (5 bases each). The CDR3 spans 12 residues. V lost 2 bases to trimming and J lost 5 bases, with 7 bases between them. CDR1 MNHNY and CDR2 SVGAGI come from the germline V gene (reference sequence). CDR3 DNA sequence: TGTGCCAGCAGTTACGGGACCCACGAGCAGTACTTC. This gives the protein CASSYGTHEQYF.